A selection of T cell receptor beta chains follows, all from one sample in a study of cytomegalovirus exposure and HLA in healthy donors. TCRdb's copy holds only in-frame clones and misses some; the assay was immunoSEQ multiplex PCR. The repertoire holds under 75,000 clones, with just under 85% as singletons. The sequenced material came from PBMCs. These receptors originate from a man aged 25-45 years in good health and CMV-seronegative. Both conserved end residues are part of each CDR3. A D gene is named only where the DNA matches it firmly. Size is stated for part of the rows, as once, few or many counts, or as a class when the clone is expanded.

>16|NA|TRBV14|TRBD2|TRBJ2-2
TGTGCCAGCAGCCCCGGGAGGGGCGTCAACACCGGGGAGCTGTTTTTT
CASSPGRGVNTGELFF
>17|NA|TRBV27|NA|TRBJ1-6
TGTGCCAGCAGACCCGTTGACTCGAGCTCCTATAATTCACCCCTCCACTTT
CASRPVDSSSYNSPLHF
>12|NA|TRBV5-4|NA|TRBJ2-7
TGTGCCAGCAGCTTGACACGAAGCGAGCAGTACTTC
CASSLTRSEQYF
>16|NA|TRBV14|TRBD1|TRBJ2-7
TGTGCCAGCAGCCAATTCGACTGGGACAGGGTCTACGAGCAGTACTTC
CASSQFDWDRVYEQYF
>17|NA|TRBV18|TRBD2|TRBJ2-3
TGTGCCAGCTCGCGTGAAGGACTAGCGGGAGTCGCAGATACGCAGTATTTT
CASSREGLAGVADTQYF
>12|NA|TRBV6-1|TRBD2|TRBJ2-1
TGTGCCAGCAGTGGCGGGGGGGGTGAGCAGTTCTTC
CASSGGGGEQFF
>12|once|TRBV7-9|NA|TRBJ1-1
TGTGCCAGCAGCTTAGGGGATAGGGGAGCTTTCTTT
CASSLGDRGAFF
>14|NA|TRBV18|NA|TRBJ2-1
TGTGCCAGCTCTTTTCTCAGGGTATACAATGAGCAGTTCTTC
CASSFLRVYNEQFF
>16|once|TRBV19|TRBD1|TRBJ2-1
TGTGCCAGTAGTAAACTCAGGGGACAGGGCCTCAATGAGCAGTTCTTC
CASSKLRGQGLNEQFF
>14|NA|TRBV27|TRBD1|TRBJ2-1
TGTGCCAGCAGTTTGGACAGGGTTTACAATGAGCAGTTCTTC
CASSLDRVYNEQFF
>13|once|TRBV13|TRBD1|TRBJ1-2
TGTGCCAGCAGCCGGGACAGCTTCTATGGCTACACCTTC
CASSRDSFYGYTF
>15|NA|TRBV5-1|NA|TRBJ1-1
TGCGCCAGCAGCCCGAGGGAGGGGGGGAACACTGAAGCTTTCTTT
CASSPREGGNTEAFF
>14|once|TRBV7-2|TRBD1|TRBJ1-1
TGTGCCAGCAGCTCTACAGGGGGCAGCACTGAAGCTTTCTTT
CASSSTGGSTEAFF
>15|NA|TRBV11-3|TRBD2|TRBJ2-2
TGTGCCAGCAGCCCTGGACTAGCGGACACCGGGGAGCTGTTTTTT
CASSPGLADTGELFF
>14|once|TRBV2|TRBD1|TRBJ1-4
TGTGCCAGCCTCGGACAGGAGCCTAATGAAAAACTGTTTTTT
CASLGQEPNEKLFF
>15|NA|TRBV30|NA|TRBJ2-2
TGTGCCGCACAGGGGGGGTATACTATCACCGGGGAGCTGTTTTTT
CAAQGGYTITGELFF
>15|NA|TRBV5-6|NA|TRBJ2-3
TGTGCCAGCAGCTTCGGCGCGAGGTTCACAGATACGCAGTATTTT
CASSFGARFTDTQYF
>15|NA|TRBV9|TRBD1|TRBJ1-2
TGTGCCAGCAGCCTAGAACAGGGGTTGGGCTATGGCTACACCTTC
CASSLEQGLGYGYTF
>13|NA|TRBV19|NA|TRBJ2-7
TGTGCCAGTAGTAGCGGCGGCCCCTACGAGCAGTACTTC
CASSSGGPYEQYF
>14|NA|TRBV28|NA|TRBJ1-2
TGTGCCAGCAGTTTAGCCGGGGCTAACTATGGCTACACCTTC
CASSLAGANYGYTF
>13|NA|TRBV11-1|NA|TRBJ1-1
TGTGCCAGCAGCCCACGGCAGGGCACTGAAGCTTTCTTT
CASSPRQGTEAFF
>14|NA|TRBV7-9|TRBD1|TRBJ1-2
TGTGCCAGCAGCCTAGCAGGGGGGGTCTATGGCTACACCTTC
CASSLAGGVYGYTF
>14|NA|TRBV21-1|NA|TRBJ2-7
TGTGCCAGCAGCCGGTCGGACAGCACGGGGGAGCAGTACTTC
CASSRSDSTGEQYF
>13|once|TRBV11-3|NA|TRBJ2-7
TGTGCCAGCAGCGCAGGGGGGACAGACGAGCAGTACTTC
CASSAGGTDEQYF
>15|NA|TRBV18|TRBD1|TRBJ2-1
TGTGCCAGCTCACCCGGGACAGATCCATACAATGAGCAGTTCTTC
CASSPGTDPYNEQFF
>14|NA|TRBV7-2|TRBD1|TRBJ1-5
TGTGCCAGCAGCTCGACAGGGAATGGACAGCCCCAGCATTTT
CASSSTGNGQPQHF
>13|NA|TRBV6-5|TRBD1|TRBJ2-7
TGTGCCAGCAGCCACAGGGGCTCCTACGAGCAGTACTTC
CASSHRGSYEQYF
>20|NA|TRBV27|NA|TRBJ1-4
TGTGCCAGCAGTTTACTTCTCTTGCCCAGAGGAAGCGCAACTAATGAAAAACTGTTTTTT
CASSLLLLPRGSATNEKLFF
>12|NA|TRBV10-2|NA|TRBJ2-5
TGCGCCAGCAGTGAGTTCGGTTCGACCCAGTACTTC
CASSEFGSTQYF
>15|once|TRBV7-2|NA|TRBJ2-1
TGTGCCAGCAGCTGGGTCTTAGGGGGTGGCGATGAGCAGTTCTTC
CASSWVLGGGDEQFF
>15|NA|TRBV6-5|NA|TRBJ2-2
TGTGCCAGCAGTTTGATCACCGACAATGCCGGGGAGCTGTTTTTT
CASSLITDNAGELFF
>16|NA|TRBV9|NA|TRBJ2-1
TGTGCCAGCAGCGTAGCTTCTACGTCTGCCTACAATGAGCAGTTCTTC
CASSVASTSAYNEQFF